This entry lists 10 T cell receptor beta chains sequenced from one sample in a study of regulatory T cells in long-lasting Graves disease (dated by TCRdb to about 2021). The time point label, as the study defines it: persistent/refractory GD, antithyroid drugs over 5 years with positive TRAb. For both TCR sequencing and RNA sequencing, RNA was extracted from PBMCs in TRIzol. The method behind the library was multiplex PCR. Reads for this sample came from an Illumina HiSeq 4000. To build TCR beta libraries, CDR3 regions were amplified by Arm-PCR using iRepertoire HTBI primers. TCRdb reprocessed the public reads (quality trimming at Q25 with fastp, clone calling with MiXCR) and kept in-frame beta chains. For every CDR3 protein sequence, its rows merge into one entry that carries the most common genes and DNA. For this sample there are about 290,000 distinct CDR3 sequences; around 21% appear just once. Of the sample, 56% is held by the ten largest clones.

The specimen was peripheral blood mononuclear cells (PBMCs), collected when the disease was refractory, from a patient treated with antithyroid drugs. The receptors were sampled from a female donor with Graves disease.

The chain has TRBV29-1 and TRBJ1-5, with D possibly being TRBD1 (6 bases). The germline V gene has CDR1 SQVTM and CDR2 ANQGSEA. The CDR3 runs 14 residues. The V end lost 4 bases, the J end lost 4 bases, and 14 bases lay between the germline ends. The CDR3 nucleotides read TGCAGCGTTGGACCGGGACAAGGAAATCAGCCCCAGCATTTT. Protein: CSVGPGQGNQPQHF.

This clonotype was seen ten or more times. The chain carries TRBV11-2 and TRBJ2-7; D unclear. The CDR3 extends over 12 amino acids. Trimming took 8 bases from V and 3 from J, leaving 11 bases between them. Germline assignment: CDR1 SGHAT and CDR2 FQNNGV. The CDR3 DNA reads TGTGCCAGCTCGACACGGAACTACGAGCAGTACTTC. As protein: CASSTRNYEQYF.

Regarding this clonotype: Possible read error: a much larger clone is one base away. V and J are TRBV28 and TRBJ2-7, with a possible D match to TRBD2 (5 bases). The CDR3 is 14 residues long. In germline, CDR1 is MDHEN, CDR2 SYDVKM. Trimming removed 7 bases at V and 5 bases at J, with 18 bases between. The CDR3 spells CASIFDGEAHEQYF. The CDR3 bases are TGTGCCAGCATTTTTGACGGGGAAGCCCACGAGCAGTACTTC.

The chain combines TRBV10-3 with TRBJ2-7, with a possible D match to TRBD2 (5 bases). Germline lookup yields CDR1 ENHRY and CDR2 SYGVKD. Trimming cost V 4 bases and J 4 bases, with 8 bases left between them. This CDR3 region has 12 residues. The CDR3: CAISGTWYEQYF. CDR3 sequence (DNA): TGTGCCATCAGTGGGACTTGGTACGAGCAGTACTTC.

This chain joins TRBV11-2 and TRBJ2-7; D is perhaps TRBD1 (6 bases). CDR1 and CDR2 from the germline V gene are SGHAT and FQNNGV. The V gene lost 1 base and the J gene lost 3 bases, with 13 bases spanning the gap. The CDR3 contains 15 residues. The CDR3 DNA is TGTGCCAGCAGCTTAGCGGCAGGGGCCCTCTACGAGCAGTACTTC. Residues: CASSLAAGALYEQYF.

The sample holds many counts of this clonotype. The chain links TRBV6-1 to TRBJ2-7; 7 nucleotides match TRBD2. The length of the CDR3 is 14 residues. Trimming at V came to 7 bases and at J to 4 bases, leaving 10 bases not matched to a gene. Germline lookup yields CDR1 MNHNS and CDR2 SASEGT. The CDR3: CASTGGNGGYEQYF. CDR3 DNA: TGTGCCAGCACGGGCGGGAACGGGGGGTACGAGCAGTACTTC.

The rearrangement uses TRBV27 and TRBJ1-2; TRBD1 is a possible D gene (5 bases). V was pared by 5 bases and J by 4 bases, with 11 bases between. This CDR3 contains 13 residues. Germline V gives CDR1 MNHEY, CDR2 SMNVEV (reference sequence). The DNA for the CDR3 is TGTGCCAGCAGTCAGGACACCTTCTATGGCTACACCTTC. It specifies CASSQDTFYGYTF.

This clonotype showed up many times. This chain uses TRBV28 with TRBJ1-5; no clear D. The CDR3 runs to 16 residues. Trimming left V 3 bases short and J 0 bases short, with 12 bases between. Germline V gene lookup returns CDR1 MDHEN and CDR2 SYDVKM. CDR3 sequence reads: CASSFLWKGSNQPQHF. The CDR3 nucleotides are TGTGCCAGCAGTTTCCTTTGGAAGGGTAGCAATCAGCCCCAGCATTTT.

The CDR3 DNA follows: TGCAGCGCACTAGCGGCCAACGTCCTGACTTTC. Translated: CSALAANVLTF. The rearrangement links TRBV29-1 to TRBJ2-6, with D possibly TRBD2 on 6 matching bases. Per germline, CDR1 SQVTM and CDR2 ANQGSEA. With 7 bases removed from V and 6 bases from J, the gap between germline ends came to 7 bases. The CDR3 covers 11 residues.

This clonotype came up a few times. V is TRBV6-1 and J is TRBJ2-5; tentatively, D is TRBD1 or TRBD2 (5 bases each). CDR1 is MNHNS and CDR2 is SASEGT in the germline V gene. This CDR3 has 14 residues. With 6 bases removed from V and 1 base from J, the gap between germline ends came to 12 bases. CDR3 DNA sequence: TGTGCCAGCAGCGATACAGGACTCCAAGAGACCCAGTACTTC. It specifies CASSDTGLQETQYF.